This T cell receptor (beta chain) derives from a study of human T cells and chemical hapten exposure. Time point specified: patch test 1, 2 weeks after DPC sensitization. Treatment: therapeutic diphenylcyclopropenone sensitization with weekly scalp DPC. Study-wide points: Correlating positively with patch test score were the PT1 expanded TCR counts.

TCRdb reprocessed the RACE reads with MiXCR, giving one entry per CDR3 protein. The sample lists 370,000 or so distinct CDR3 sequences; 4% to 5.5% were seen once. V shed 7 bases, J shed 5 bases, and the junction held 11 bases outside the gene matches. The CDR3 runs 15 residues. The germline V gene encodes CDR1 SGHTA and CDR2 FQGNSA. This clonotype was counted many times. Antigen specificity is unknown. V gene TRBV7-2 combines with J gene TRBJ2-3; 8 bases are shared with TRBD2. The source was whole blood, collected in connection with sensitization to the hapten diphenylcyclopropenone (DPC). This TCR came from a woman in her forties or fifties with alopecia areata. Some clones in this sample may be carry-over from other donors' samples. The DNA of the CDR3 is TGTGCCAGCACCCTCGGCGGGGGGCCAAGAGATACGCAGTATTTT. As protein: CASTLGGGPRDTQYF. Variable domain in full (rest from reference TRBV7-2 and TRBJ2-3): GAGVSQSPSNKVTEKGKDVELRCDPISGHTALYWYRQSLGQGLEFLIYFQGNSAPDKSGLPSDRFSAERTGGSVSTLTIQRTQQEDSAVYLCASTLGGGPRDTQYFGPGTRLTVL.